A selection of T cell receptor beta chains follows, all from one sample in a study of shared clonotypes between healthy human individuals. TCRdb's table, derived via immunoSEQ multiplex PCR, lists solely in-frame clones and lacks some. The table includes 2.5 million or so clones, roughly nine tenths detected once. Source material: naive CD4+ T cells sorted from blood. These receptors were taken from a man aged 18 to 29 in good health. Both conserved end residues are part of each CDR3. A D gene is named only where the DNA matches it firmly. A clone size is listed for some rows: how often the clone was seen (once, few, many), or a class if it is expanded.

J: TRBJ1-3; size: NA; D: NA; V: TRBV9; DNA: TGTGCCAGCAGCGTAGAGGAGTCTGGAAACACCATATATTTT; CDR3: CASSVEESGNTIYF
J: TRBJ1-6; size: few; D: NA; V: TRBV10-3; DNA: TGTGCCATCAGTGAGAATCTTGGGTACGCCCTCCACTTT; CDR3: CAISENLGYALHF
J: TRBJ2-7; size: NA; D: NA; V: TRBV18; DNA: TGTGCCAGCTCACCAACTGGGACCATCTACGAGCAGTACTTC; CDR3: CASSPTGTIYEQYF
J: TRBJ2-1; size: NA; D: TRBD2; V: TRBV6-5; DNA: TGTGCCAGCAGTCGGGGGGGAAGCTCCTACAATGAGCAGTTCTTC; CDR3: CASSRGGSSYNEQFF
J: TRBJ2-7; size: NA; D: TRBD1; V: TRBV27; DNA: TGTGCCAGCAGTTCATGGGACAGATCCGAGCAGTACTTC; CDR3: CASSSWDRSEQYF
J: TRBJ2-7; size: NA; D: NA; V: TRBV5-6; DNA: TGTGCCACCAAAGCAGGGGGGGACGAGCAGTACTTC; CDR3: CATKAGGDEQYF
J: TRBJ2-7; size: NA; D: NA; V: TRBV15; DNA: TGTGCCACCAGCAGCCAACCGGGATCCATCTCGGGGGAGCAGTACTTC; CDR3: CATSSQPGSISGEQYF
J: TRBJ2-7; size: NA; D: NA; V: TRBV5-4; DNA: TGTGCCAGCAGCTTGCAACAGGGCCGCTACGAGCAGTACTTC; CDR3: CASSLQQGRYEQYF
J: TRBJ2-1; size: NA; D: TRBD2; V: TRBV15; DNA: TGTGCCACCAGCAGAGCCTCAGCGGGGGCTTCCTACAATGAGCAGTTCTTC; CDR3: CATSRASAGASYNEQFF
J: TRBJ1-6; size: NA; D: NA; V: TRBV4-1; DNA: TGCGCCAGCAGCCAAGTTAATCAACAGGAATATAATTCACCCCTCCACTTT; CDR3: CASSQVNQQEYNSPLHF
J: TRBJ2-7; size: NA; D: NA; V: TRBV5-4; DNA: TGTGCCAGCAGCTCAGGACCCTTCGCATACGAGCAGTACTTC; CDR3: CASSSGPFAYEQYF